This T cell receptor (beta chain) was identified during a study of blood T cell repertoires in COVID-19 (TCRdb year 2020). Concerning the study at large: The collaborator samples originated in the United States, Italy and Spain and spanned the acute and convalescent phases of COVID-19. The material from the prospective study consisted of cDNA or gDNA derived from T cells, B-cell-depleted T cells, or PBMCs. Deeply sampled blood TCRbeta repertoires from subjects exposed to, actively infected with, or recovered from COVID-19 were included in the dataset. The repertoires were released in a freely available public database intended as a resource for research on the immune response to SARS-CoV-2. Samples were obtained from the ongoing ImmuneRACE study (first 160 participants) and from over 1,000 subjects provided by 6 global collaborators. A de-identified subject ID, COVID-19 status, age in years and sex were almost always included in the sample metadata. Where available, HLA class I and class II types were taken from metadata supplied by the sample provider and were not determined by assay-based typing.

TCRbeta CDR3 regions were amplified from genomic DNA using the immunoSEQ Assay, a bias-controlled multiplex PCR. In the source study's methods: The number of nucleated cells in each sample was estimated by amplification of reference gene primers within the assay. To quantify the absolute abundance of each unique TCRbeta CDR3 rearrangement, sequence reads were collapsed and filtered. For each sample, productive Simpson clonality was calculated as the square root of Simpson's diversity index across productive rearrangements. TCRdb mirrors the immuneACCESS table, restricted to in-frame sequences. Some clones are absent from its copies; in checked studies, under half trace to an unresolved V gene, and the reason for the others is unknown. Clone size and V and J calls were adopted from that table, with D and trimming inferred from the DNA. The sample table holds around 270,000 clones, of which 75% to 90% were seen once. The leading ten clones occupy about 4.6% of the sample.

This clone was recorded only once. The clone's antigen remains unknown. The input lacks base qualities; no much larger clone sits a single base away. Collaborating institutions collected whole blood in K2EDTA tubes following their own protocols. Collaborator samples were shipped for TCRbeta analysis as frozen whole blood, isolated PBMCs, or DNA extracted from either sample type. On the study overall, not on this receptor specifically: The amount of clinical and demographic metadata varied by source and participant and was provided uncurated.

The CDR3 contains 13 residues, cysteine and phenylalanine counted. CDR3 DNA is the only sequence kept; it has 39 bases, read in frame from the first base. CDR1 SQVTM and CDR2 ANQGSEA are derived from the germline V gene. The trim is 2 bases for V and 1 base for J, with a gap of 8 bases between the germline ends. The source is a man aged 40-49 years with acute or convalescent COVID-19. What was sequenced was peripheral blood. Here the chain combines TRBV29-1 and TRBJ1-1; TRBD1 is a possible D gene, resting on 6 matching bases. The CDR3 region: CSVESRGNTEAFF. The bases are TGCAGCGTTGAATCCAGGGGGAACACTGAAGCTTTCTTT. With the portions outside the CDR3 filled from the reference TRBV29-1 and TRBJ1-1 genes, the complete variable region becomes SAVISQKPSRDICQRGTSLTIQCQVDSQVTMMFWYRQQPGQSLTLIATANQGSEATYESGFVIDKFPISRPNLTFSTLTVSNMSPEDSSIYLCSVESRGNTEAFFGQGTRLTVV.